The entry below gives a single T cell receptor beta chain sequence along with its context. In the original analysis: Amplified reference gene primers provided the basis for estimating nucleated cell counts. Here immunoSEQ multiplex PCR was the method, and the copy in TCRdb shows in-frame clones only, minus some. The D gene and trimming were derived from the DNA, and the V and J assignments and clone size from that table. The sample records 90,000 to 100,000 clones, around 82% being singletons. The entry originates in a study of blood T cell repertoires in COVID-19. Study details: Sites in the United States, Italy and Spain provided acute and convalescent COVID-19 samples. T cells, B-cell-depleted T cells, or PBMCs provided the cDNA or gDNA that served as material.

With 6 bases clipped from V and 0 bases from J, the junction kept 4 bases outside the gene matches. Germline V gene sequence: CDR1 WNHNN, CDR2 SYGVQD (reference sequence). This CDR3 spans 15 amino acids. The sequence came from a man between 60 and 75 years old with acute or convalescent COVID-19. Sequencing was performed on peripheral blood. The chain links TRBV10-1 to TRBJ2-7, with TRBD2 identical over 11 bases. The CDR3 DNA reads as TGCGCCAGCAGCTCGGGACTAGCGGTCTCCTACGAGCAGTACTTC. This encodes CASSSGLAVSYEQYF.